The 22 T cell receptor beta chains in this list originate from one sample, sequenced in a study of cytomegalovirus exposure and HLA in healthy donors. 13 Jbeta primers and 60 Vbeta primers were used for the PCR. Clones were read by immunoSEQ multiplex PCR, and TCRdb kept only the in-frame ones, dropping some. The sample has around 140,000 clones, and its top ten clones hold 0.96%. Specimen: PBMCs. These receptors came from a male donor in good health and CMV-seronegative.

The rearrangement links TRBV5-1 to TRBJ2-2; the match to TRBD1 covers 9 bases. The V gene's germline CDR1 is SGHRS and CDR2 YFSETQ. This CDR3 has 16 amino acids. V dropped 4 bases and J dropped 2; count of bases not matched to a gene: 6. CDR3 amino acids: CASSLEGQGNTGELFF. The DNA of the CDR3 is TGCGCCAGCAGCCTGGAGGGACAGGGTAACACCGGGGAGCTGTTTTTT.

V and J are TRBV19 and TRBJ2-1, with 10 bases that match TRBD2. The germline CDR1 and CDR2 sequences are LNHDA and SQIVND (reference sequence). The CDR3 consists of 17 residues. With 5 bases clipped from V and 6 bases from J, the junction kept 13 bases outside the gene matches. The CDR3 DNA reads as TGTGCCAGTAGTCTCCCCCTAGGACTAGCGGAGTCCAATGAGCAGTTCTTC. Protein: CASSLPLGLAESNEQFF.

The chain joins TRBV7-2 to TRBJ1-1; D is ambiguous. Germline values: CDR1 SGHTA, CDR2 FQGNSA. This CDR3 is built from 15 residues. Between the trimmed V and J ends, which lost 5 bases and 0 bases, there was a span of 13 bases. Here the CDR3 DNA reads TGTGCCAGCAGCACCGAGCTCTCGCTGAACACTGAAGCTTTCTTT. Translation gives CASSTELSLNTEAFF.

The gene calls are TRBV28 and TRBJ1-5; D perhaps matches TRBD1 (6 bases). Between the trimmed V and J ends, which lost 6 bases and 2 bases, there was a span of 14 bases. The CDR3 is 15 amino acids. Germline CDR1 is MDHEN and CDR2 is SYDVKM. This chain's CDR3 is CASSYRDTGNQPQHF. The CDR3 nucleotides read TGTGCCAGCAGCTACCGGGACACTGGCAATCAGCCCCAGCATTTT.

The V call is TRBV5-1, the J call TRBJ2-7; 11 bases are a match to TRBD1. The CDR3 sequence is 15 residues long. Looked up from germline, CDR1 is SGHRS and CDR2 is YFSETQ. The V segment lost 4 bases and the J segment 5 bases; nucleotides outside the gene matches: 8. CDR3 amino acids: CASSPRWTGGDEQYF. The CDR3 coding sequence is TGCGCCAGCAGCCCTCGCTGGACAGGGGGCGACGAGCAGTACTTC.

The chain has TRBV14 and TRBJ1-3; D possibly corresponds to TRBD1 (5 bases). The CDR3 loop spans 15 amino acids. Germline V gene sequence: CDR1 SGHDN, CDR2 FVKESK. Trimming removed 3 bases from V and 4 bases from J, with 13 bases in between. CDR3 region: CASSHDTGFGNTIYF. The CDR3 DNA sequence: TGTGCCAGCAGCCACGATACAGGATTCGGAAACACCATATATTTT.

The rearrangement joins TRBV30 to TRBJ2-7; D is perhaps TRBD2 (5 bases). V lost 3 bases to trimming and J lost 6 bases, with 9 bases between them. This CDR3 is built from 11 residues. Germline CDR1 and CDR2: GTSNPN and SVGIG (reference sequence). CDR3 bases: TGTGCCTGGAGGGAGGTAGCCGAGCAGTACTTC. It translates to CAWREVAEQYF.

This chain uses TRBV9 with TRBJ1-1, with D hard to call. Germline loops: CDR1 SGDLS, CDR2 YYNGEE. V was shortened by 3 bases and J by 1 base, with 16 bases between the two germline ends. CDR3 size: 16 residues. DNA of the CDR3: TGTGCCAGCAGCGCGAGAGGGAGCACGCCGAACACTGAAGCTTTCTTT. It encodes CASSARGSTPNTEAFF.

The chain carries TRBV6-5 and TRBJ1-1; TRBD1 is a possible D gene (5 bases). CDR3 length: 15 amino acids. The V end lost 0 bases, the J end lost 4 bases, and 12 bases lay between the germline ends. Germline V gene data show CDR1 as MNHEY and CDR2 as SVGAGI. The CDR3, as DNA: TGTGCCAGCAGTTACTCGAACGGGGGTAGCACTGAAGCTTTCTTT. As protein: CASSYSNGGSTEAFF.

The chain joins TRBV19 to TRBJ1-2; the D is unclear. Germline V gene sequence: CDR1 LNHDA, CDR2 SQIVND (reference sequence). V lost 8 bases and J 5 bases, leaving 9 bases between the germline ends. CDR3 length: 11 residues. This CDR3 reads CASSRQYGYTF. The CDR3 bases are TGTGCCAGTTCCCGTCAGTATGGCTACACCTTC.

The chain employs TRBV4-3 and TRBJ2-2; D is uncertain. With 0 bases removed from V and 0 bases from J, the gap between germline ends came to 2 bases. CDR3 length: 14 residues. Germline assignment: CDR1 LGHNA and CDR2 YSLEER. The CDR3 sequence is CASSQDANTGELFF. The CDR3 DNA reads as TGCGCCAGCAGCCAAGACGCGAACACCGGGGAGCTGTTTTTT.

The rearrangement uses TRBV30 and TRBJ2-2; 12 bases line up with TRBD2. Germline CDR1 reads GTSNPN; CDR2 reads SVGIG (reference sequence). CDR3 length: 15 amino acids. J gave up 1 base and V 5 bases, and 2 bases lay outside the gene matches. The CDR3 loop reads CAWGLAGRNTGELFF. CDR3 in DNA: TGTGCCTGGGGACTAGCGGGAAGGAACACCGGGGAGCTGTTTTTT.

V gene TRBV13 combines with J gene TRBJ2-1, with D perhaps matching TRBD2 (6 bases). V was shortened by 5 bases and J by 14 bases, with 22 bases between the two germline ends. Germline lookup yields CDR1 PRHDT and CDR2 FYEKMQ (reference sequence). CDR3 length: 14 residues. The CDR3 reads CASSPSRSGGTEFF. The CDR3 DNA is TGTGCCAGCAGCCCTAGTAGATCCGGAGGGACCGAGTTCTTC.

Here the CDR3 reads CASSLRGTSGKAGELFF. The CDR3 nucleotides read TGTGCCAGCAGCCTTAGGGGGACTAGCGGGAAGGCCGGGGAGCTGTTTTTT. The chain recombines TRBV2 with TRBJ2-2, with TRBD2 identical over 13 bases. There are 17 residues in the CDR3. V gave up 6 bases and J gave up 6 bases; unmatched junction bases: 10. Germline loops: CDR1 SNHLY, CDR2 FYNNEI.

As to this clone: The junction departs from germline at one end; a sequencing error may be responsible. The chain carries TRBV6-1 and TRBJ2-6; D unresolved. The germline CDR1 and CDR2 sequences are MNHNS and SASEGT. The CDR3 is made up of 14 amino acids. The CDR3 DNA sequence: TGTGCCAGCAGAGAAGGGCCCGGGGCCAACGTCCTGACTTTC. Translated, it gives CASREGPGANVLTF.

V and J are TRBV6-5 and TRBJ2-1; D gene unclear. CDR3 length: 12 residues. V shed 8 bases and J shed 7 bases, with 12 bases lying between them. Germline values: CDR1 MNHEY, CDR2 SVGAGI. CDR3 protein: CASGFSENEQFF. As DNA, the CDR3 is TGTGCCAGCGGCTTCAGTGAAAATGAGCAGTTCTTC.

The CDR3 reads CASSSTDSAYEQYF. In nucleotides, the CDR3 is TGTGCCAGCAGTTCGACGGATAGCGCCTACGAGCAGTACTTC. The chain is built from TRBV6-5 and TRBJ2-7; possible D gene TRBD2, 5 bases. Trimming stripped 4 bases from V and 2 bases from J, with 12 bases between. Germline assignment: CDR1 MNHEY and CDR2 SVGAGI. CDR3 length: 14 amino acids.

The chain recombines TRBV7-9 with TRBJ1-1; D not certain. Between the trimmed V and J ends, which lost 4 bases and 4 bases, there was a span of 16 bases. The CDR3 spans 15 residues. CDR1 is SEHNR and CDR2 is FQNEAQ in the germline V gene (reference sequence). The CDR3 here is CASSSPNEGGTEAFF. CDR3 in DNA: TGTGCCAGCAGCTCCCCTAACGAGGGCGGCACTGAAGCTTTCTTT.

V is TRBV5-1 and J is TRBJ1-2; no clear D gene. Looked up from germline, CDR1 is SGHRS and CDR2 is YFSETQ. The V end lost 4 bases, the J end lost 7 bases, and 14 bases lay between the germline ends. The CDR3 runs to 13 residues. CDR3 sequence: CASSGERAGGYTF. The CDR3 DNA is TGCGCCAGCAGCGGAGAGCGGGCTGGTGGCTACACCTTC.

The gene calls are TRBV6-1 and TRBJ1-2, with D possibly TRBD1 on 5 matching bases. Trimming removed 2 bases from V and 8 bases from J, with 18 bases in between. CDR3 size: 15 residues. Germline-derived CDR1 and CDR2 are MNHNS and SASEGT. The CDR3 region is CASSESRGSGGGYTF. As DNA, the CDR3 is TGTGCCAGCAGTGAAAGTCGGGGGTCTGGAGGGGGCTACACCTTC.

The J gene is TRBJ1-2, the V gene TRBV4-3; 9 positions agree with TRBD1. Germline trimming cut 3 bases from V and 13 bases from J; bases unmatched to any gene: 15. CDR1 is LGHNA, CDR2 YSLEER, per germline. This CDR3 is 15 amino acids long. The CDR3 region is CASSQDSGTGSYPTF. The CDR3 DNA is TGCGCCAGCAGCCAGGATTCCGGGACAGGGAGTTATCCCACCTTC.

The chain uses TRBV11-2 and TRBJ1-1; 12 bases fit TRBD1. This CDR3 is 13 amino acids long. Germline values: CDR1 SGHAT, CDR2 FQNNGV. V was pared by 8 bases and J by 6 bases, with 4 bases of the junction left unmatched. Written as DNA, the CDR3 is TGTGCCAGCGGGACAGGGGGCGTGGCTGAAGCTTTCTTT. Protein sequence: CASGTGGVAEAFF.